This T cell receptor beta chain was captured by sequencing in a study of blood T cell repertoires in COVID-19. On the study more broadly: In each case, the material was cDNA or gDNA derived from T cells, B-cell-depleted T cells, or PBMCs.

A few counts support this clone. J gave up 3 bases and V 6 bases, and 13 bases lay outside the gene matches. The CDR3 length is 17 residues. Per germline, CDR1 SEHNR and CDR2 FQNEAQ (reference sequence). In the original workflow: Counts of nucleated cells, estimated from reference gene primer amplification, were obtained. Sequencing used immunoSEQ multiplex PCR; TCRdb keeps in-frame clones, though not all of them. The V and J calls and clone size come from that table; D and trimming were worked out from the DNA. The data hold more than 350,000 clones, with approximately 89% observed a single time. Sequencing was done on a sample of peripheral blood. The chain joins TRBV7-9 to TRBJ2-2; 7 nucleotides agree with TRBD2. The TCR sequence derives from a woman under 40 with COVID-19, enrolled during active disease. The CDR3 here is CASRKVGPSGYTGELFF. CDR3 nucleotide sequence: TGTGCCAGCAGAAAAGTAGGGCCTAGCGGCTACACCGGGGAGCTGTTTTTT.